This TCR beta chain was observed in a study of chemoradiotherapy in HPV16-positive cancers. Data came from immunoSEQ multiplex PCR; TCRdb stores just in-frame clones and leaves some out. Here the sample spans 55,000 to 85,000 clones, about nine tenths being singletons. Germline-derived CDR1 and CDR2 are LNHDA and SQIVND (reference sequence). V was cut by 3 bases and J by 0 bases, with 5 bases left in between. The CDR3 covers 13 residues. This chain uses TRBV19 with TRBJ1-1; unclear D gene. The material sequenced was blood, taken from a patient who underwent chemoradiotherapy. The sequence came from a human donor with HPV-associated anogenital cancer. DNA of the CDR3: TGTGCCAGTAGTATGAGGCTGAACACTGAAGCTTTCTTT. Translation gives CASSMRLNTEAFF.